A selection of T cell receptor beta chains follows, all from one sample in a study of T cell responses to AZD1222 COVID-19 vaccine. TCRdb keeps only in-frame clones here, not all; method: immunoSEQ multiplex PCR. The sample holds some 49,000 clones, 80% to 90% seen once. The material was peripheral blood, obtained 28 days after the second AZD1222 dose. These receptors were obtained from an adult who received the AZD1222 COVID-19 vaccine. CDR3s include the opening cysteine and the closing phenylalanine or tryptophan. The D gene is left open where the match is weak. Rows give clone size only sometimes, using once, few, many, or a class for an expanded clone.

D gene	V gene	J gene	clone size	CDR3 protein	CDR3 DNA
.	TRBV19	TRBJ2-1	.	CASNTGTHNEQFF	TGTGCCAGTAACACCGGGACCCACAATGAGCAGTTCTTC
.	TRBV7-3	TRBJ1-1	.	CASSPDRMNTEAFF	TGTGCCAGCAGCCCCGACAGAATGAACACTGAAGCTTTCTTT
.	TRBV6-2/TRBV6-3	TRBJ2-4	.	CASSMGVLAKNIQYF	TGTGCCAGCAGCATGGGGGTTCTAGCCAAAAACATTCAGTACTTC
.	TRBV2	TRBJ2-7	.	CASSEEDGPYEQYF	TGTGCCAGCAGTGAAGAGGACGGGCCCTACGAGCAGTACTTC
.	TRBV14	TRBJ2-7	.	CASSQVGGPSYEQYF	TGTGCCAGCAGCCAAGTTGGGGGCCCCTCCTACGAGCAGTACTTC
TRBD1	TRBV5-1	TRBJ1-6	.	CASSPWDRGDSPLHF	TGCGCCAGCAGCCCCTGGGACAGGGGTGATTCACCCCTCCACTTT
.	TRBV30	TRBJ1-1	once	CAWLDGNSPEAFF	TGTGCCTGGTTGGATGGAAACAGCCCTGAAGCTTTCTTT
.	TRBV19	TRBJ2-7	few	CASSIGGTYEQYF	TGTGCCAGTAGTATTGGGGGAACCTACGAGCAGTACTTC
.	TRBV19	TRBJ2-3	.	CASSREGTDTQYF	TGTGCCAGTTCAAGGGAAGGCACAGATACGCAGTATTTT
TRBD1	TRBV3-1/TRBV3-2	TRBJ1-3	.	CASSPRTGPSSGNTIYF	TGTGCCAGCAGCCCACGGACAGGCCCGAGCTCTGGAAACACCATATATTTT
TRBD1	TRBV29-1	TRBJ1-6	.	CSVDRRDRVRSSPLHF	TGCAGCGTTGACCGCCGGGACAGGGTCCGGTCTTCACCCCTCCACTTT
.	TRBV11-2	TRBJ1-3	.	CASSLVGVTGNTIYF	TGTGCCAGCAGCTTAGTCGGGGTTACTGGAAACACCATATATTTT
.	TRBV6-5	TRBJ2-7	.	CASSYVASYEQYF	TGTGCCAGCAGTTACGTGGCCTCCTACGAGCAGTACTTC
.	TRBV10-2	TRBJ1-3	.	CASRDRGGNTIYF	TGCGCCAGCAGAGACAGAGGCGGAAACACCATATATTTT
.	TRBV5-1	TRBJ2-3	.	CASSLPGGTDTQYF	TGCGCCAGCAGCTTACCAGGGGGCACAGATACGCAGTATTTT
TRBD2	TRBV5-1	TRBJ2-2	.	CASSFRLAGNTGELFF	TGCGCCAGCAGCTTCAGACTAGCGGGAAACACCGGGGAGCTGTTTTTT
.	TRBV6-4	TRBJ1-2	.	CASSDSPPDSCRGYTF	TGTGCCAGCAGTGACTCCCCCCCCGACAGTTGCCGGGGCTACACCTTC
TRBD1	TRBV10-1	TRBJ1-5	.	CASSESTGGNQPQHF	TGCGCCAGCAGTGAGTCGACAGGGGGGAATCAGCCCCAGCATTTT
TRBD2	TRBV24-1	TRBJ2-1	once	CATSDSGLAGVSGEQFF	TGTGCCACCAGTGATTCGGGACTAGCGGGAGTGTCGGGTGAGCAGTTCTTC
.	TRBV19	TRBJ1-2	.	CASSTPFGAGNYGYTF	TGTGCCAGTAGTACCCCTTTCGGGGCAGGGAACTATGGCTACACCTTC
.	TRBV4-1	TRBJ1-1	.	CASSQGADTEAFF	TGCGCCAGCAGCCAAGGGGCAGACACTGAAGCTTTCTTT
TRBD1	TRBV6-2/TRBV6-3	TRBJ2-2	.	CASSRGTATGTGELFF	TGTGCCAGCAGCCGAGGGACAGCAACGGGCACCGGGGAGCTGTTTTTT
.	TRBV4-3	TRBJ2-7	.	CASSQDGQTYEQYF	TGCGCCAGCAGCCAAGATGGCCAGACCTACGAGCAGTACTTC
.	TRBV19	TRBJ2-2	.	CASSIDSRYTGELFF	TGTGCCAGTAGTATAGATAGCCGGTACACCGGGGAGCTGTTTTTT
.	TRBV18	TRBJ2-7	.	CASSPALYEQYF	TGTGCCAGCTCACCAGCTTTATACGAGCAGTACTTC
.	TRBV6-5	TRBJ2-2	.	CASTRDTYTGELFF	TGTGCCAGCACTAGGGACACTTACACCGGGGAGCTGTTTTTT
TRBD1	TRBV6-5	TRBJ2-1	.	CASRVGQAYNEQFF	TGTGCCAGCAGGGTGGGACAGGCATACAATGAGCAGTTCTTC
.	TRBV7-2	TRBJ2-2	.	CASSFRTGEAGELFF	TGTGCCAGCAGCTTTCGGACGGGAGAGGCCGGGGAGCTGTTTTTT
TRBD2	TRBV5-4	TRBJ2-7	once	CASSLWGLGDEQYF	TGTGCCAGCAGCTTGTGGGGACTAGGGGACGAGCAGTACTTC
.	TRBV19	TRBJ1-1	.	CASSMGGTEAFF	TGTGCCAGTAGTATGGGGGGCACTGAAGCTTTCTTT
TRBD1	TRBV28	TRBJ2-5	.	CASSLWGTAIQETQYF	TGTGCCAGCAGTTTATGGGGGACAGCAATACAAGAGACCCAGTACTTC
.	TRBV29-1	TRBJ2-5	.	CSVGTGNLGTQYF	TGCAGCGTTGGGACTGGAAATTTAGGGACCCAGTACTTC
.	TRBV28	TRBJ1-5	.	CASREGLRGNQPQHF	TGTGCCAGCAGAGAAGGACTTCGAGGCAATCAGCCCCAGCATTTT
TRBD1	TRBV6-5	TRBJ1-6	.	CASSRIGQGDSPLHF	TGTGCCAGCAGTCGGATCGGACAGGGGGACTCACCCCTCCACTTT
.	TRBV2	TRBJ1-1	.	CASSVGRGTEAFF	TGTGCCAGCAGTGTCGGGAGGGGCACTGAAGCTTTCTTT
.	TRBV5-1	TRBJ2-7	.	CASSLAGHEQYF	TGCGCCAGCAGCTTGGCGGGTCACGAGCAGTACTTC
.	TRBV5-6	TRBJ2-1	.	CASSSWVSYNEQFF	TGTGCCAGCAGCTCTTGGGTCTCCTACAATGAGCAGTTCTTC
TRBD2	TRBV15	TRBJ2-1	.	CATSRGLAGENEQFF	TGTGCCACCAGCAGAGGACTAGCGGGAGAAAATGAGCAGTTCTTC
.	TRBV23-1	TRBJ2-7	.	CASLHPGTYYEQYF	TGCGCCAGCCTCCACCCGGGCACGTACTACGAGCAGTACTTC
.	TRBV11-2	TRBJ2-1	.	CASRAFVRRGDEQFF	TGTGCCAGCAGGGCCTTTGTGCGCAGGGGGGATGAGCAGTTCTTC
TRBD2	TRBV7-8	TRBJ2-7	.	CACARTSERRTYEQYF	TGTGCTTGCGCAAGGACTAGCGAGAGGAGAACCTACGAGCAGTACTTC
TRBD1	TRBV7-7	TRBJ2-2	.	CASSQDRAGELFF	TGTGCCAGCAGCCAGGACAGGGCCGGGGAGCTGTTTTTT
.	TRBV10-3	TRBJ2-7	.	CASQGEPLAYEQYF	TGTGCCTCCCAAGGGGAGCCGCTAGCCTACGAGCAGTACTTC
TRBD2	TRBV5-4	TRBJ2-3	.	CASSLLAGAVDTQYF	TGTGCCAGCAGCTTACTAGCGGGAGCGGTGGATACGCAGTATTTT
.	TRBV3-1/TRBV3-2	TRBJ2-2	.	CASSSSALTGELFF	TGTGCCAGCAGCTCTAGCGCCCTCACCGGGGAGCTGTTTTTT
.	TRBV19	TRBJ2-7	.	CASSSGLPYEQYF	TGTGCCAGTAGTAGCGGGCTTCCTTACGAGCAGTACTTC
.	TRBV5-7	TRBJ1-2	.	CASSLMCVNYGYTF	TGTGCCAGCAGCTTGATGTGTGTAAACTATGGCTACACCTTC
.	TRBV7-2	TRBJ1-1	once	CASSLMLWGETEAFF	TGTGCCAGCAGCTTAATGCTTTGGGGGGAAACTGAAGCTTTCTTT
TRBD2	TRBV4-3	TRBJ2-7	.	CASSQQAGGEGYEQYF	TGCGCCAGCAGCCAACAAGCGGGAGGCGAGGGCTACGAGCAGTACTTC
.	TRBV2	TRBJ1-1	.	CASSAVAGAEAFF	TGTGCCAGCAGTGCGGTTGCAGGGGCTGAAGCTTTCTTT
TRBD1	TRBV16	TRBJ2-7	once	CASSLTGGSAYEQYF	TGTGCCAGCAGCCTTACAGGGGGTAGCGCCTACGAGCAGTACTTC
TRBD2	TRBV12-3/TRBV12-4	TRBJ2-7	.	CASSRRERYEQYF	TGTGCCAGCAGTCGGCGGGAGCGTTACGAGCAGTACTTC